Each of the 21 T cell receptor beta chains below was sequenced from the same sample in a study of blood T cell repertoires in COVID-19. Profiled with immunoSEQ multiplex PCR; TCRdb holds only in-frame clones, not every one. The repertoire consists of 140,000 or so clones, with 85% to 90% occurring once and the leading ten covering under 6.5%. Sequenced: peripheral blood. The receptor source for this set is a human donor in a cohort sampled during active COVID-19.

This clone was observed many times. The CDR3 DNA reads as TGTGCCAGCAGTGCCGACAGGAACTACTATGGCTACACCTTC. Its protein product is CASSADRNYYGYTF. The rearrangement uses TRBV2 and TRBJ1-2, with D tentatively TRBD1 (6 bases). CDR3 length: 14 residues. V gave up 4 bases and J gave up 3 bases, with 12 bases separating them. In germline, CDR1 is SNHLY, CDR2 FYNNEI.

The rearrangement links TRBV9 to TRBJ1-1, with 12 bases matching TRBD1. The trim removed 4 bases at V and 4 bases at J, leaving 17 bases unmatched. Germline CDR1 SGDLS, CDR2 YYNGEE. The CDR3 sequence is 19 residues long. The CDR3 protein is CASSPTMPGQGARSTEAFF. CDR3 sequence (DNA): TGTGCCAGCAGCCCAACGATGCCGGGACAGGGGGCGCGAAGCACTGAAGCTTTCTTT.

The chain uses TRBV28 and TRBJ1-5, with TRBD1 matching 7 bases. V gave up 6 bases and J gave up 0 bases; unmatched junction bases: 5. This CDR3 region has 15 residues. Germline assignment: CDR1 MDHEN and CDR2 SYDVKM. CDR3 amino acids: CASSEGQISNQPQHF. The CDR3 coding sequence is TGTGCCAGCAGCGAGGGACAGATTAGCAATCAGCCCCAGCATTTT.

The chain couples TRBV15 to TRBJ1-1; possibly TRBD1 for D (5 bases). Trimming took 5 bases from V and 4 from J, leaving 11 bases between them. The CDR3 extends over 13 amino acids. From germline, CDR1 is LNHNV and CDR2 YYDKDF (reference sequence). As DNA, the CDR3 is TGTGCCACCAGCCCTACAAGGGGCACTGAAGCTTTCTTT. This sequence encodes CATSPTRGTEAFF.

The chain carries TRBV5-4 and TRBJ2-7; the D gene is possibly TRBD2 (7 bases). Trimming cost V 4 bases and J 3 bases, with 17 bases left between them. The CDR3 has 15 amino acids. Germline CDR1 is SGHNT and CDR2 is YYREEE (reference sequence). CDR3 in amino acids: CASSLGGRRRYEQYF. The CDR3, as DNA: TGTGCCAGCAGCCTGGGGGGGCGCCGACGCTACGAGCAGTACTTC.

The CDR3 region is CASSVVGGADEQFF. The CDR3 DNA is TGTGCCAGCAGCGTAGTCGGGGGGGCCGATGAGCAGTTCTTC. The V gene is TRBV9, the J gene TRBJ2-1, with 8 positions matching TRBD2. Looked up from germline, CDR1 is SGDLS and CDR2 is YYNGEE. The junction had 4 bases not matched to a gene; V was cut back by 0 bases and J by 8 bases. This CDR3 is built from 14 residues. Drawing the rest from reference TRBV9 and TRBJ2-1, the complete variable domain is DSGVTQTPKHLITATGQRVTLRCSPRSGDLSVYWYQQSLDQGLQFLIQYYNGEERAKGNILERFSAQQFPDLHSELNLSSLELGDSALYFCASSVVGGADEQFFGPGTRLTVL.

CDR3 protein: CASSQEAYTGELFF. The CDR3 DNA sequence: TGTGCCAGCAGCCAAGAGGCTTACACCGGGGAGCTGTTTTTT. The chain links TRBV4-2 to TRBJ2-2; D unclear. Germline V lookup: CDR1 LGHNA, CDR2 YNFKEQ. This CDR3 region has 14 residues. Trimming took off 0 bases at V and 3 bases at J, with 5 bases between the two ends.

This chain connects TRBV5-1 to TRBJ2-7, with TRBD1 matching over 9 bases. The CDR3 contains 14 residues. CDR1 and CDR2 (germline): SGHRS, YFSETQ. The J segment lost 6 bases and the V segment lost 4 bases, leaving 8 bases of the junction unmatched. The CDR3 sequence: CASSVTGQGVEQYF. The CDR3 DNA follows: TGCGCCAGCAGCGTCACGGGACAGGGTGTCGAGCAGTACTTC.

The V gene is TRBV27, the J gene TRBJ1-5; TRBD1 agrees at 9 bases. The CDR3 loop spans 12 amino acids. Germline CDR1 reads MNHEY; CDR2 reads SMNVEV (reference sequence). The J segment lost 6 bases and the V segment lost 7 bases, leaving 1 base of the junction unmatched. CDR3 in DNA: TGTGCCAGCAAGACAGGGGGTCAGCCCCAGCATTTT. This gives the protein CASKTGGQPQHF.

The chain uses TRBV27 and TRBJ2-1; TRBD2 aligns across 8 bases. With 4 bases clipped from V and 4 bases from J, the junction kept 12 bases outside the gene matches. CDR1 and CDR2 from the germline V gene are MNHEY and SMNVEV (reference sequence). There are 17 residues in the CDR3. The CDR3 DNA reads TGTGCCAGCAGTTCTGCCTCGACTAGCGCATCATACAATGAGCAGTTCTTC. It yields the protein CASSSASTSASYNEQFF.

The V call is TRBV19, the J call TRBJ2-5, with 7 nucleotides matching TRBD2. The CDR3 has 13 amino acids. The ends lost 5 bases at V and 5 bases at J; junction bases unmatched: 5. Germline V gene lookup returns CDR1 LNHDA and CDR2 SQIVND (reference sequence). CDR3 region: CASSYSGWETQYF. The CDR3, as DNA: TGTGCCAGTAGTTATAGCGGGTGGGAGACCCAGTACTTC.

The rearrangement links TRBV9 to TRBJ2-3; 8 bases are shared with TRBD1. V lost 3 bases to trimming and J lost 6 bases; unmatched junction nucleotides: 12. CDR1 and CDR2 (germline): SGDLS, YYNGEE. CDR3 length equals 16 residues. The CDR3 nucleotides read TGTGCCAGCAGCGCGACCGGACAGGGAGCGCTTGATACGCAGTATTTT. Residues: CASSATGQGALDTQYF.

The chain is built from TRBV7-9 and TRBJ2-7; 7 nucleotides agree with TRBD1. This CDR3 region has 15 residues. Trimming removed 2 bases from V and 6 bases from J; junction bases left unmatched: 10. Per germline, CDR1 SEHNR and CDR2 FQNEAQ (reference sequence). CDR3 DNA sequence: TGTGCCAGCAGCTTATGGGTAGAGGGGGCGGGCGAGCAGTACTTC. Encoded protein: CASSLWVEGAGEQYF.

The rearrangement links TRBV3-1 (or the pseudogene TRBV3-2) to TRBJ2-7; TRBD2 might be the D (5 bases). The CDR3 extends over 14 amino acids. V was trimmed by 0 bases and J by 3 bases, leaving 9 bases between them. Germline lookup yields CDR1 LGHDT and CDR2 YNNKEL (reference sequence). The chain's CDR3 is CASSQDMDFYEQYF. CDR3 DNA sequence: TGTGCCAGCAGCCAAGATATGGACTTCTACGAGCAGTACTTC.

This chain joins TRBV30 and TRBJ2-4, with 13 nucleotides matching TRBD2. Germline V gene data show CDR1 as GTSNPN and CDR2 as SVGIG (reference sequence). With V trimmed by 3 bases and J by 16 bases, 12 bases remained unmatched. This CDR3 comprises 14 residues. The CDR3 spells CAWSGPGLAGPSYF. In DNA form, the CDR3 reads TGTGCCTGGAGCGGGCCGGGACTAGCGGGGCCCTCATACTTC.

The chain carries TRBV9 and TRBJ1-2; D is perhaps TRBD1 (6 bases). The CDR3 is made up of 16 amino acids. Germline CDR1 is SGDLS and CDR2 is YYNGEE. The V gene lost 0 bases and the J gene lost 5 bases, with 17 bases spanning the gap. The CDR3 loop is CASSVVTGIPAYGYTF. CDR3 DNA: TGTGCCAGCAGCGTAGTTACAGGGATACCTGCATATGGCTACACCTTC.

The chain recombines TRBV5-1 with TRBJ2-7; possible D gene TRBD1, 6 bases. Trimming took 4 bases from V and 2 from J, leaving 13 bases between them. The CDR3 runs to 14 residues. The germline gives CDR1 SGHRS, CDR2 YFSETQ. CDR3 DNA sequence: TGCGCCAGCAGCCGAGGGACACCCACCTACGAGCAGTACTTC. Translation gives CASSRGTPTYEQYF.

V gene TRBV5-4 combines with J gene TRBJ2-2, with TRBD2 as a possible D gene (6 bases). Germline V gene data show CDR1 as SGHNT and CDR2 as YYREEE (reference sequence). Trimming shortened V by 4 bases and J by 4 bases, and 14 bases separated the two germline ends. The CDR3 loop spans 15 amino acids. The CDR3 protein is CASSLEEGGTGELFF. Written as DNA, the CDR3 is TGTGCCAGCAGCCTGGAGGAGGGTGGCACCGGGGAGCTGTTTTTT.

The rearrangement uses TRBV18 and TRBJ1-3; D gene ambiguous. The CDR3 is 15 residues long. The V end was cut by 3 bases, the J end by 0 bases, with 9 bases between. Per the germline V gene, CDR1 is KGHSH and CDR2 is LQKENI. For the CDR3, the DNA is TGTGCCAGCTCACCGCCTCGACTCTCTGGAAACACCATATATTTT. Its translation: CASSPPRLSGNTIYF.

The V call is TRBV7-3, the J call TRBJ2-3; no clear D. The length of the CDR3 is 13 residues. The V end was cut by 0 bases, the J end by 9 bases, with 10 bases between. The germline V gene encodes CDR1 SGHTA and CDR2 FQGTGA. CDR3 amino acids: CASSLTPPGTQYF. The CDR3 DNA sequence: TGTGCCAGCAGCTTAACGCCCCCCGGGACGCAGTATTTT. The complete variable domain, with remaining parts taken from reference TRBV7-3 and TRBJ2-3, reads GAGVSQTPSNKVTEKGKYVELRCDPISGHTALYWYRQSLGQGPEFLIYFQGTGAADDSGLPNDRFFAVRPEGSVSTLKIQRTERGDSAVYLCASSLTPPGTQYFGPGTRLTVL.

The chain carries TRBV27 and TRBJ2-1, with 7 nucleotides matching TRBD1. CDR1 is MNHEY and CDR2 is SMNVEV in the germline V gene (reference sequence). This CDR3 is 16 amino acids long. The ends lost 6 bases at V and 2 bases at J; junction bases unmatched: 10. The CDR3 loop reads CASRPETGSPYNEQFF. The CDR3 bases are TGTGCCAGCAGGCCAGAGACAGGGAGCCCCTACAATGAGCAGTTCTTC.